This TCR beta chain was sequenced in a study of human T cells and chemical hapten exposure. Study information: Patients had diphenylcyclopropenone applied to the scalp weekly throughout the roughly 24-week study. It was small differences in pooled library volume that mainly caused per-sample TCR yields to vary. Broader study findings: Controls formed significantly fewer large CDR3 similarity clusters than expanded TCRs did.

The time point was: patch test 1, 2 weeks after DPC sensitization. Treatment given: therapeutic diphenylcyclopropenone sensitization with weekly scalp DPC. TCRdb re-derived calls from the RACE reads in MiXCR, one entry per CDR3 protein. Here the sample spans roughly 74,000 distinct CDR3 sequences, more than 30% being singletons. The CDR3 covers 11 residues. Germline lookup yields CDR1 SEHNR and CDR2 FQNEAQ (reference sequence). Trimming removed 3 bases at V and 7 bases at J, with 4 bases between. The sample holds a few counts of this clonotype. Its antigen remains unknown. The sequencing used whole blood, collected in connection with sensitization to the hapten diphenylcyclopropenone (DPC). This sequence was found in a man in his forties or fifties with alopecia areata. Some clones in this sample may be carry-over from other donors' samples. The chain combines TRBV7-9 with TRBJ2-1; D uncertain. The CDR3 DNA sequence: TGTGCCAGCAGCTTCCAAAATGAGCAGTTCTTC. Translation: CASSFQNEQFF. Filled out from reference TRBV7-9 and TRBJ2-1, the complete variable domain reads DTGVSQNPRHKITKRGQNVTFRCDPISEHNRLYWYRQTLGQGPEFLTYFQNEAQLEKSRLLSDRFSAERPKGSFSTLEIQRTEQGDSAMYLCASSFQNEQFFGPGTRLTVL.